This entry lists 3 T cell receptor beta chains sequenced from one sample in a study of tumor-infiltrating lymphocytes in primary liver carcinoma. TCR beta cDNA was made from roughly 450 ng total RNA with a constant-region primer. Three rounds of nested multiplex PCR with slightly modified ARM-PCR produced TCR beta libraries. Two initial PCR rounds of about 10 cycles each paired TRBV1-TRBV30 forward primers with a C-beta reverse primer. TCRdb reprocessed the multiplex PCR reads via MiXCR and lists one record per CDR3 protein. Among roughly 200,000 distinct CDR3 sequences listed, roughly 80% were seen once. Unsorted bulk tissue of about 17-32 mg yielded co-extracted RNA and DNA. The sequencing input was tumor tissue from primary liver carcinoma. These receptors all stem from a man between 40 and 49 years old with primary liver carcinoma and hepatitis B virus infection.

This clonotype was found once. A junction end diverges from the germline sequence, so it may reflect a read error. V usage is TRBV12-5 and J usage is TRBJ2-7; TRBD1 matches at 8 bases. The length of the CDR3 is 13 residues. Germline V CDR1 and CDR2: LGHNT, FRNRAP. Here the CDR3 reads CASEGTGSYEHCF. Written as DNA, the CDR3 is TGTGCCAGTGAGGGGACAGGTTCCTACGAGCATTGCTTC.

This clonotype has only one observation. DNA of the CDR3: TGTGCCAGGCCTCTGGACAGGTACAATGAGCAGTTCTTC. As protein: CARPLDRYNEQFF. The chain combines TRBV12-3 or TRBV12-4 with TRBJ2-1, with 7 bases matching TRBD1. This CDR3 is 13 amino acids long. J lost 4 bases, V lost 9 bases, and 6 bases had no gene match.

V is TRBV5-4 and J is TRBJ2-6; 9 bases map to TRBD1. Germline lookup yields CDR1 SGHNT and CDR2 YYREEE (reference sequence). CDR3 length equals 17 residues. Trimming at V came to 4 bases and at J to 3 bases, leaving 8 bases not matched to a gene. In DNA form, the CDR3 reads TGTGCCAGCAGCGGGGACAGGGTGGTCTATGGGGCCAACGTCCTGACTTTC. Amino acid sequence: CASSGDRVVYGANVLTF.